A selection of T cell receptor beta chains follows, all from one sample in a study of identifying expanded T cells in peripheral blood. Data came from immunoSEQ multiplex PCR; TCRdb stores just in-frame clones and leaves some out. The table lists about 86,000 clones, over 75% of them singletons. Sequenced input: blood. The source of these receptors is a person between 18 and 75 years old in good health. The CDR3 runs from the conserved cysteine through the conserved F or W. A D gene is named only where the DNA matches it firmly.

v_call	d_call	j_call	cdr3_aa
TRBV18	NA	TRBJ2-5	CASSLTDNPETQYF
TRBV30	NA	TRBJ2-7	CAWSDQPGPYEQYF
TRBV11-3	TRBD2	TRBJ2-1	CASSFLRTSGRGRGYNEQFF
TRBV9	TRBD1	TRBJ1-1	CASSPRGSPNTEAFF
TRBV5-4	TRBD1	TRBJ1-2	CASSGQGARYGYTF
TRBV29-1	TRBD1	TRBJ1-1	CSVERDREKAFF
TRBV9	NA	TRBJ1-1	CASSKSGGAPTEAFF
TRBV7-3	NA	TRBJ1-1	CASSASGGTAEAFF
TRBV30	NA	TRBJ2-2	CAWKDTGELFF
TRBV13	NA	TRBJ1-6	CASSFRDSPLHF
TRBV7-2	NA	TRBJ1-5	CASSLEGGGVVPQHF
TRBV29-1	NA	TRBJ2-5	CSVPPPGASVTQYF
TRBV6-6	NA	TRBJ2-1	CASSYSLGSYNEQFF
TRBV19	TRBD2	TRBJ2-1	CASSRTSGSDEQFF
TRBV7-9	NA	TRBJ2-5	CASSFGGELLETQYF
TRBV19	TRBD1	TRBJ2-3	CASSANTGGPLDTQYF
TRBV7-9	NA	TRBJ2-2	CASSYRGGSGELFF
TRBV7-3	TRBD1	TRBJ1-1	CASSRDRGDTEAFF
TRBV18	NA	TRBJ1-3	CASSPRTDYSGNTIYF
TRBV4-1	NA	TRBJ1-2	CASSHIPSGDYGYTF
TRBV6-5	TRBD1	TRBJ1-1	CASSYQGQGTSFF
TRBV18	NA	TRBJ1-4	CASSPGTRLFF
TRBV4-2	NA	TRBJ2-6	CASSQGNVQGVGTGANVLTF
TRBV19	NA	TRBJ2-7	CASSALDSSYEQYF
TRBV4-1	TRBD2	TRBJ2-3	CASGSGGAVDTQYF
TRBV5-1	NA	TRBJ1-1	CASSKETGSSSEAFF
TRBV18	NA	TRBJ1-2	CASSPMESDYGYTF
TRBV10-3	NA	TRBJ1-5	CAISESPGGYEPQHF
TRBV7-3	NA	TRBJ2-2	CASSPMAVTTGELFF
TRBV29-1	TRBD1	TRBJ1-1	CSVDPTSGTGEGTEAFF
TRBV7-9	NA	TRBJ2-1	CASSSLDSSYNEQFF
TRBV25-1	NA	TRBJ1-1	CASTRGRETEAFF
TRBV5-6	NA	TRBJ1-6	CASSLSGMGISPLHF
TRBV27	TRBD1	TRBJ1-1	CASSQSRTGLTEAFF
TRBV5-1	NA	TRBJ1-5	CARVQPQHF
TRBV27	TRBD2	TRBJ2-7	CASREGRREDEQYF
TRBV7-9	NA	TRBJ1-5	CASSLSQLQPQHF
TRBV9	NA	TRBJ1-2	CASSVSGWTFGYTF
TRBV7-9	NA	TRBJ1-3	CASSVRGNTIYF
TRBV18	NA	TRBJ2-5	CASSATTVYQETQYF
TRBV27	NA	TRBJ1-1	CASSFRQGWTEAFF
TRBV6-1	NA	TRBJ2-6	CASSGQSGANVLTF
TRBV5-6	NA	TRBJ2-7	CASSLVTDRTYEQYF
TRBV7-2	NA	TRBJ2-1	CASSSTTTVSSYNEQFF
TRBV5-1	NA	TRBJ2-5	CASSSHGAQYF
TRBV5-1	NA	TRBJ1-4	CASRRQTTNEKLFF
TRBV30	TRBD2	TRBJ2-5	CAWSLKIGTSGGGEYQETQYF
TRBV7-2	TRBD2	TRBJ2-5	CASSLAASGGQETQYF
TRBV6-5	NA	TRBJ1-1	CASSPDTPRETEAFF
TRBV7-6	TRBD2	TRBJ2-1	CASSTRGGYNEQFF
TRBV5-1	NA	TRBJ1-2	CASSLKGGLNYGYTF